This is a list of T cell receptor beta chains from one sample in a study of cytomegalovirus exposure and HLA in healthy donors. Sequencing was performed with immunoSEQ multiplex PCR; in TCRdb, only in-frame clones are kept and a portion is missing. The data show 95,000 to 150,000 clones, with 55% to 75% seen just once and just under 8.5% held by the top ten. Material for sequencing was PBMCs. The receptors originated from a woman in her forties in good health and CMV-seropositive. Both conserved end residues are part of each CDR3. Each record gives: CDR3 DNA, CDR3 protein, D gene, J gene, clone size, V gene. A D gene is named only where the DNA matches it firmly. The size of a clone is reported for some rows only, either as once, few or many, or as a class for expanded clones.

cdr3_nt: TGTGCCAGCAGCGACGACCCAGGGGGCTATGGCTACACCTTC; cdr3_aa: CASSDDPGGYGYTF; d_call: TRBD1; j_call: TRBJ1-2; clone_size: NA; v_call: TRBV9
cdr3_nt: TGTGCCAGCAGTTACGGGGCGGACTATGGCTACACCTTC; cdr3_aa: CASSYGADYGYTF; d_call: NA; j_call: TRBJ1-2; clone_size: NA; v_call: TRBV6-5
cdr3_nt: TGTGCCAGCAGCTTAGTTGGAGGAGCCTACGAGCAGTACTTC; cdr3_aa: CASSLVGGAYEQYF; d_call: NA; j_call: TRBJ2-7; clone_size: NA; v_call: TRBV7-2
cdr3_nt: TGTGCCAGCAGCGGTGGTGGGACGAGGGGGAGCACTGAAGCTTTCTTT; cdr3_aa: CASSGGGTRGSTEAFF; d_call: NA; j_call: TRBJ1-1; clone_size: NA; v_call: TRBV9
cdr3_nt: TGTGCCATCAGTGTACAGGGTCCCGAGCAGTACTTC; cdr3_aa: CAISVQGPEQYF; d_call: NA; j_call: TRBJ2-7; clone_size: NA; v_call: TRBV10-3
cdr3_nt: TGTGCCAGCAGCTTAGGACTAGTTCAAGAGACCCAGTACTTC; cdr3_aa: CASSLGLVQETQYF; d_call: NA; j_call: TRBJ2-5; clone_size: once; v_call: TRBV7-2
cdr3_nt: TGTGCCAGCAGAGCCCCGTGGAATGAGCAGTTCTTC; cdr3_aa: CASRAPWNEQFF; d_call: NA; j_call: TRBJ2-1; clone_size: NA; v_call: TRBV6-4
cdr3_nt: TGTGCCAGCAGTGGCCCCAGGGGGCTACCTGGAAACACCATATATTTT; cdr3_aa: CASSGPRGLPGNTIYF; d_call: TRBD1; j_call: TRBJ1-3; clone_size: NA; v_call: TRBV2
cdr3_nt: TGTGCCAGCAGCGTAGGGGGAGGGGACACCGGGGAGCTGTTTTTT; cdr3_aa: CASSVGGGDTGELFF; d_call: TRBD2; j_call: TRBJ2-2; clone_size: NA; v_call: TRBV9
cdr3_nt: TGTGCCAGCAGCTTAGGCGGGACTCATACGCAGTATTTT; cdr3_aa: CASSLGGTHTQYF; d_call: NA; j_call: TRBJ2-3; clone_size: NA; v_call: TRBV7-2
cdr3_nt: TGTGCCAGCAGTGAACTTCAACTCTCCTACAATGAGCAGTTCTTC; cdr3_aa: CASSELQLSYNEQFF; d_call: NA; j_call: TRBJ2-1; clone_size: NA; v_call: TRBV6-1
cdr3_nt: TGTGCCAGCAGCTTGGACAGGAGGGTCTATGGCTACACCTTC; cdr3_aa: CASSLDRRVYGYTF; d_call: TRBD1; j_call: TRBJ1-2; clone_size: NA; v_call: TRBV7-2
cdr3_nt: TGCGCCAGCAGCTTTTCAGGGTTGAGCGAGCAGTACTTC; cdr3_aa: CASSFSGLSEQYF; d_call: NA; j_call: TRBJ2-7; clone_size: NA; v_call: TRBV5-1
cdr3_nt: TGCGCCAGCAGCCAAGATGAATCGGGAATCGATGGCTACACCTTC; cdr3_aa: CASSQDESGIDGYTF; d_call: NA; j_call: TRBJ1-2; clone_size: few; v_call: TRBV4-1
cdr3_nt: TGCGCCAGCAGCTTGGACAGACCCTTTGCCGAGCAGTACTTC; cdr3_aa: CASSLDRPFAEQYF; d_call: NA; j_call: TRBJ2-7; clone_size: few; v_call: TRBV5-1
cdr3_nt: TGCGCCAGCAGCCAAGCTGGACAGTTCACCGGGGAGCTGTTTTTT; cdr3_aa: CASSQAGQFTGELFF; d_call: NA; j_call: TRBJ2-2; clone_size: NA; v_call: TRBV4-3
cdr3_nt: TGTGCCAGCAGCTTGGGAGGGGGGGGCAGTCAGCCCCAGCATTTT; cdr3_aa: CASSLGGGGSQPQHF; d_call: NA; j_call: TRBJ1-5; clone_size: NA; v_call: TRBV7-2
cdr3_nt: TGTGCCAGCAGCCTACAAGTTCAGCGGGGGAAAGGTACAGATACGCAGTATTTT; cdr3_aa: CASSLQVQRGKGTDTQYF; d_call: TRBD2; j_call: TRBJ2-3; clone_size: NA; v_call: TRBV7-2